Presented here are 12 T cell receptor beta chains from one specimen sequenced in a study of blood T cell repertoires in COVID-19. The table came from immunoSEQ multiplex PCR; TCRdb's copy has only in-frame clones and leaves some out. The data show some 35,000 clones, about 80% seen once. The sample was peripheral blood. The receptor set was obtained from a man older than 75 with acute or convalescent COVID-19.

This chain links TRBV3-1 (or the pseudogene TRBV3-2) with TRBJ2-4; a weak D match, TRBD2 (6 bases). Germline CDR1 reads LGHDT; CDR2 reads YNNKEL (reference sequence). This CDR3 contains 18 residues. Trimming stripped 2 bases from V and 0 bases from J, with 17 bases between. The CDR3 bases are TGTGCCAGCAGCCAAATCTTTGGAGGGGCCCTAGCCAAAAACATTCAGTACTTC. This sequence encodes CASSQIFGGALAKNIQYF.

This chain's CDR3 is CASSFPRDGETQYF. The CDR3 bases are TGTGCCAGCAGCTTCCCCCGGGATGGGGAGACCCAGTACTTC. The V and J genes are TRBV5-4 and TRBJ2-5; a weak D match, TRBD2 (5 bases). Per the germline V gene, CDR1 is SGHNT and CDR2 is YYREEE (reference sequence). The CDR3 is 14 residues long. V lost 2 bases to trimming and J lost 5 bases, with 13 bases between them.

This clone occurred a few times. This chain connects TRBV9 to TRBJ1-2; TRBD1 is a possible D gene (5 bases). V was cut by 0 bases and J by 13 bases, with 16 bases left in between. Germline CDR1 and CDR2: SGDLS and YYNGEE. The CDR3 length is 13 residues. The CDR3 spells CASSVEGLGSPTF. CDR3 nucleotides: TGTGCCAGCAGCGTAGAGGGGCTGGGCAGCCCCACCTTC.

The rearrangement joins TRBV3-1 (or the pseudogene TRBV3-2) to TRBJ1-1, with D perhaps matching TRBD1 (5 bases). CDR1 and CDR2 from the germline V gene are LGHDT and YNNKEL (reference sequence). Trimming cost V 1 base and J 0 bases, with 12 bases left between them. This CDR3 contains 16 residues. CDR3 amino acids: CASSQVQQVMNTEAFF. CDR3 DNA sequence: TGTGCCAGCAGCCAAGTACAACAGGTCATGAACACTGAAGCTTTCTTT.

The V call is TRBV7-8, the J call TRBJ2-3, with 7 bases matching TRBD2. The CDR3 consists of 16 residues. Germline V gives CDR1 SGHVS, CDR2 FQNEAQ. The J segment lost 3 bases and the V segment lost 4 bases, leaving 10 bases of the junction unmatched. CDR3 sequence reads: CASSSLAVGGTDTQYF. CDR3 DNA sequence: TGTGCCAGCAGCTCCCTGGCAGTGGGGGGGACAGATACGCAGTATTTT.

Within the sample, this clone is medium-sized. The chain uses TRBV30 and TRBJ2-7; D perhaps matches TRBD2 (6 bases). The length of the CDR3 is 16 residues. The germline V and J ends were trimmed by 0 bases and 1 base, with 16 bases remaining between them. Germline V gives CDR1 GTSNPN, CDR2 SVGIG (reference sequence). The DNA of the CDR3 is TGTGCCTGGAGTGTACAAGGAGGGACGTTATCCTACGAGCAGTACTTC. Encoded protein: CAWSVQGGTLSYEQYF.

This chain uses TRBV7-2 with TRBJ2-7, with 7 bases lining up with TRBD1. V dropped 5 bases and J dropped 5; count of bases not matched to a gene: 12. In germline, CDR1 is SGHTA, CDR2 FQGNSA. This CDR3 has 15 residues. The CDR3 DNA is TGTGCCAGCAGCCTAAGACAGGGCCCCTCGGACGAGCAGTACTTC. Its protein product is CASSLRQGPSDEQYF.

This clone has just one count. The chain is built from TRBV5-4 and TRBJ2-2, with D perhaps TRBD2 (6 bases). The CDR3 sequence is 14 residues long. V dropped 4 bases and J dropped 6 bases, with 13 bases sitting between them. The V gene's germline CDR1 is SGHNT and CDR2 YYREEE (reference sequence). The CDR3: CASSRRVLSGELFF. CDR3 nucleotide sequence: TGTGCCAGCAGCCGGAGGGTTCTCTCCGGGGAGCTGTTTTTT.

The CDR3 nucleotides read TGTGCCAGCAGCGTAGTCTTGGGCAGGGTGGCTGAAGCTTTCTTT. Amino acids: CASSVVLGRVAEAFF. The rearrangement links TRBV9 to TRBJ1-1; maybe TRBD1 (5 bases). Per germline, CDR1 SGDLS and CDR2 YYNGEE. Deletions cut 0 bases from V and 6 bases from J, with 15 bases between. The CDR3 totals 15 residues.

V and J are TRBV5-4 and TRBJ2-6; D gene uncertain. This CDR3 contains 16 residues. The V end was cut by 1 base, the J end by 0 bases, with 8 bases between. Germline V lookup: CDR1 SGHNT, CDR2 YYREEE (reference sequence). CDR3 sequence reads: CASSLMFISGANVLTF. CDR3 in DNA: TGTGCCAGCAGCTTGATGTTTATCTCTGGGGCCAACGTCCTGACTTTC. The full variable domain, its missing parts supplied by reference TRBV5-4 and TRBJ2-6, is ETGVTQSPTHLIKTRGQQVTLRCSSQSGHNTVSWYQQALGQGPQFIFQYYREEENGRGNFPPRFSGLQFPNYSSELNVNALELDDSALYLCASSLMFISGANVLTFGAGSRLTVL.

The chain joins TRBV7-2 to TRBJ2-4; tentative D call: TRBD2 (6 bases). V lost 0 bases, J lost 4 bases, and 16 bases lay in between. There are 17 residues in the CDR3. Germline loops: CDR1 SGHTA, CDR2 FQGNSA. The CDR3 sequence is CASSLAEVGGAKNIQYF. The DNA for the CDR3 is TGTGCCAGCAGCTTAGCCGAAGTAGGAGGGGCTAAAAACATTCAGTACTTC.

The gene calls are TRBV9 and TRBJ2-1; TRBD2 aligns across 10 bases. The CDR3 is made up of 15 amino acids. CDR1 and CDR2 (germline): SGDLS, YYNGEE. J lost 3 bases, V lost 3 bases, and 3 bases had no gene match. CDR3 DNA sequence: TGTGCCAGCAGCGCATTAGCGGGAGGCTACAATGAGCAGTTCTTC. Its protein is CASSALAGGYNEQFF.